Below are 9 T cell receptor beta chains sequenced from a single sample in a study of post-analysis software for immune sequencing data. The library was made from cDNA and included unique molecular identifiers. TCRdb processed the PCR reads anew with MiXCR; each CDR3 protein has one entry. The data contain under 200,000 distinct CDR3 sequences, 36% of them singletons. This specimen was blood, taken after autologous hematopoietic stem cell transplantation. Receptors originate from a girl aged 10 to 17 with multiple sclerosis.

This chain links TRBV20-1 with TRBJ2-3; D is undetermined. Looked up from germline, CDR1 is DFQATT and CDR2 is SNEGSKA (reference sequence). The V end was cut by 3 bases, the J end by 6 bases, with 10 bases between. There are 12 residues in the CDR3. CDR3 in DNA: TGCAGTGCTAGGCCTTTTATGGATACGCAGTATTTT. Protein: CSARPFMDTQYF.

As concerns this clonotype: One end of the junction is discordant with germline, which a read error may explain. The chain carries TRBV5-1 and TRBJ2-1, with TRBD1 matching 8 bases. Germline CDR1 SGHRS, CDR2 YFSETQ. The CDR3 runs 13 residues. CDR3 nucleotide sequence: TGCGCCGGCAGCTTGAGGACAGGGTATGAGCAGTTCTTC. It specifies CAGSLRTGYEQFF.

The genes are TRBV20-1 and TRBJ2-7; maybe TRBD2 (5 bases). Germline CDR1 DFQATT, CDR2 SNEGSKA (reference sequence). The CDR3 is made up of 12 amino acids. Deletions cut 3 bases from V and 6 bases from J, with 12 bases between. The CDR3 here is CSASSFRGEQYF. Here the CDR3 DNA reads TGCAGTGCTAGCTCGTTTCGGGGCGAGCAGTACTTC.

This clonotype occurred a few times. The V call is TRBV29-1, the J call TRBJ1-2; possibly TRBD1 for D (6 bases). Trimming cost V 4 bases and J 3 bases, with 12 bases left between them. This CDR3 is 13 amino acids long. Germline CDR1 and CDR2: SQVTM and ANQGSEA. CDR3 in DNA: TGCAGCGTTGTCCAGGGGCTGGACTATGGCTACACCTTC. It is translated as CSVVQGLDYGYTF.

Remarks on this clonotype: The CDR3 ends on some other residue instead of the conserved phenylalanine or tryptophan, so this is likely a read error. The chain carries TRBV9 and TRBJ2-1; D is perhaps TRBD2 (7 bases). Per germline, CDR1 SGDLS and CDR2 YYNGEE. V lost 7 bases and J lost 0, with 11 bases in between. The CDR3 is 14 residues long. The CDR3 DNA reads as TGTGCCAGCGGGGAGGGGGTCTCCTACAATGAGCAGTTCGTC. It is translated as CASGEGVSYNEQFV.

The V and J genes are TRBV12-3 or TRBV12-4 and TRBJ2-7; weak D call: TRBD1 (5 bases). V lost 3 bases and J lost 2, with 11 bases in between. The CDR3 has 14 residues. As DNA, the CDR3 is TGTGCCAGCAGTTTGGGATGGGGCACCTACGAGCAGTACTTC. Its translation is CASSLGWGTYEQYF.

V and J are TRBV6-1 and TRBJ2-7; D might be TRBD1 (7 bases). The V end was cut by 1 base, the J end by 3 bases, with 13 bases between. This CDR3 contains 15 residues. CDR1 is MNHNS, CDR2 SASEGT, per germline. CDR3 amino acids: CASSEGTGGVYEQYF. The CDR3 DNA reads TGTGCCAGCAGTGAAGGGACAGGAGGGGTCTACGAGCAGTACTTC.

The table lists this clonotype with a few counts. This chain joins TRBV12-3 or TRBV12-4 and TRBJ2-1; 14 positions agree with TRBD2. This CDR3 spans 17 amino acids. Trimming removed 0 bases from V and 7 bases from J; junction bases left unmatched: 5. CDR3 coding DNA: TGTGCCAGCAGTTTAGCGGGACTAGCGGGAGTGGGAAATGAGCAGTTCTTC. Its protein is CASSLAGLAGVGNEQFF.

The rearrangement links TRBV12-3 or TRBV12-4 to TRBJ2-6; D possibly corresponds to TRBD2 (5 bases). V dropped 2 bases and J dropped 2 bases, with 13 bases sitting between them. This CDR3 has 17 amino acids. The CDR3 region has the DNA TGTGCCAGCAGTTTATACGAGGGTTGGACTGGGGCCAACGTCCTGACTTTC. Translation gives CASSLYEGWTGANVLTF.